Below are 3 T cell receptor beta chains sequenced from a single sample in a study of graft-versus-host responses after intestinal transplantation. This table comes from immunoSEQ multiplex PCR, and its TCRdb copy is limited to in-frame clones, with some not included. The sample has some 45,000 clones; about 95% are singletons. The starting material was PBMCs, obtained approximately 360 days after intestinal transplant. All receptors come from a human patient who received an intestinal transplant, so some T cells may come from the graft donor.

The V gene is TRBV6-5, the J gene TRBJ1-1; D is unresolved. CDR1 is MNHEY, CDR2 SVGAGI, per germline. The CDR3 is made up of 14 amino acids. Trimming cost V 8 bases and J 2 bases, with 15 bases left between them. The CDR3 here is CASGFGTTNTEAFF. For the CDR3, the DNA is TGTGCCAGCGGCTTCGGCACCACCAACACTGAAGCTTTCTTT.

The CDR3 DNA reads as TGTGCCAGCAGCCATGGACTGAGCAATCAGCCCCAGCATTTT. The encoded protein is CASSHGLSNQPQHF. This chain uses TRBV6-1 with TRBJ1-5; D unclear. Trimming removed 6 bases at V and 1 base at J, with 10 bases between. The CDR3 is made up of 14 amino acids. The germline gives CDR1 MNHNS, CDR2 SASEGT.

CDR3: CASGLGRSLVQDTQYF. The CDR3 bases are TGTGCTAGTGGTTTGGGAAGGAGTCTGGTGCAAGATACGCAGTATTTT. The rearrangement uses TRBV12-5 and TRBJ2-3; D gene uncertain. CDR1 and CDR2 (germline): LGHNT, FRNRAP. Trimming took 1 base from V and 5 from J, leaving 16 bases between them. The CDR3 is 16 amino acids. Variable domain in full (rest from reference TRBV12-5 and TRBJ2-3): DARVTQTPRHKVTEMGQEVTMRCQPILGHNTVFWYRQTMMQGLELLAYFRNRAPLDDSGMPKDRFSAEMPDATLATLKIQPSEPRDSAVYFCASGLGRSLVQDTQYFGPGTRLTVL.